This T cell receptor (beta chain) originates from a study of radiotherapy plus CTLA-4 blockade in lung cancer. Across the whole study: Patients showed objective responses in under 20% of cases, and disease control was achieved by approximately 30%. Regarding the study as a whole: Response, reportedly, was best predicted by interferon-beta along with early blood T cell clone dynamics. Radiotherapy plus ipilimumab was followed by expansion in blood of tumor-derived TCR clones.

Repertoires were generated with immunoSEQ multiplex PCR, while TCRdb's copy carries only in-frame clones and drops some. The sample holds 40,000 to 50,000 clones, 80% to 85% seen once. CDR1 is SEHNR, CDR2 FQNEAQ, per germline (reference sequence). The ends lost 1 base at V and 0 bases at J; junction bases unmatched: 8. This CDR3 has 19 amino acids. Turning to this clone: Its antigen is not identified.

Sample: peripheral blood, taken from a patient treated with radiotherapy plus ipilimumab. The clonotype was recovered from a human donor with non-small cell lung cancer who had stable disease on radiotherapy plus ipilimumab. The chain couples TRBV7-9 to TRBJ2-1; TRBD2 matches at 11 bases. The CDR3 bases are TGTGCCAGCAGCTTAGGGCGGACTAGCGGGTGGAGCTCCTACAATGAGCAGTTCTTC. Its protein is CASSLGRTSGWSSYNEQFF.